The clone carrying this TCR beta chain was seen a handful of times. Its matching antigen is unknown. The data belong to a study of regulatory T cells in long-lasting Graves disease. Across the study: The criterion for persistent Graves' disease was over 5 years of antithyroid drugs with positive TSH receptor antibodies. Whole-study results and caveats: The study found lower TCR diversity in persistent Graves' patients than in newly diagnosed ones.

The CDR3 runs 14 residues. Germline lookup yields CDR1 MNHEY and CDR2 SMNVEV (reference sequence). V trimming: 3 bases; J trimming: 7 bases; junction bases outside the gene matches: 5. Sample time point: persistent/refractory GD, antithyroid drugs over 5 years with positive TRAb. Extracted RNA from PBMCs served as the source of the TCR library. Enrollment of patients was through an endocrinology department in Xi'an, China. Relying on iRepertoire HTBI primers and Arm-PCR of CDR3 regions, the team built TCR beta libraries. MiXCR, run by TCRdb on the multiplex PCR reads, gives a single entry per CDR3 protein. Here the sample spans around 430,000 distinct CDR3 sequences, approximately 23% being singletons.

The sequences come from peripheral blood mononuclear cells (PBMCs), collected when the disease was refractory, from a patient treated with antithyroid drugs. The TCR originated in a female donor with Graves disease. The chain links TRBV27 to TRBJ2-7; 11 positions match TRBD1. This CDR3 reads CASSLGQGVTEQYF. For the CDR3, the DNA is TGTGCCAGCAGTTTGGGACAGGGGGTAACGGAGCAGTACTTC.